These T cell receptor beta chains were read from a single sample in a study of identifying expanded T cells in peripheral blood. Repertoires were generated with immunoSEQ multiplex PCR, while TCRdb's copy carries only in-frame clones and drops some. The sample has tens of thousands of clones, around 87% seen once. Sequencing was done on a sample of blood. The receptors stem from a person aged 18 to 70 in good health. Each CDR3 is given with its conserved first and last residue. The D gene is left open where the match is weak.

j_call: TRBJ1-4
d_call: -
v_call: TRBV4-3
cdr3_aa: CASSEKDRTEIATNEKLFF

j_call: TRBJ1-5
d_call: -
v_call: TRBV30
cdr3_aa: CAWRGLSSNQPQHF

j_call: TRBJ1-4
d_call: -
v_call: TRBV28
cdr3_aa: CASSFRGGDEKLFF

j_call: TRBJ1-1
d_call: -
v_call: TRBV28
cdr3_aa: CASSLSFRQPSMTEAFF

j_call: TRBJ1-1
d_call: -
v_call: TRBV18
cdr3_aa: CASSPQVYGANTEAFF

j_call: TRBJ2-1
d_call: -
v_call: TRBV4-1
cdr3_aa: CASSQDLQEQFF

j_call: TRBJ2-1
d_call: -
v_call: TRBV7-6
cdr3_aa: CASSPREWRAGNEQFF

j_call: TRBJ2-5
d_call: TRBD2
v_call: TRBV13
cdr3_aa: CASSWPSSGGETQYF

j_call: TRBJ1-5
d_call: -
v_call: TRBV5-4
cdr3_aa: CASSLEQNQPQHF

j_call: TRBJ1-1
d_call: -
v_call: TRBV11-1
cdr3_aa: CASSLAGGRISGSTEAFF

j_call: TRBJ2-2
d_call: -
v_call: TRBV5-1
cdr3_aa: CASSLGETTGELFF

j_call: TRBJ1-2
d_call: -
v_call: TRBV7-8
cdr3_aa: CASSPNTGLRYGYTF

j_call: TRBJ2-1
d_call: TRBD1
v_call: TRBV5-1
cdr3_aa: CASSPRGQGTTNEQFF

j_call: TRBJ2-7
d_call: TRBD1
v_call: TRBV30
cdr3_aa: CAWNEGTVGYEQYF

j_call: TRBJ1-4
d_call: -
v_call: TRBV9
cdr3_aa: CASSARGLNEKLFF

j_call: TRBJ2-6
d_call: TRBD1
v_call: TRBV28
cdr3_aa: CASSLGDRGSGANVLTF

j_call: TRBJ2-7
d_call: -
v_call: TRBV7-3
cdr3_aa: CASSLKIASSYEQYF

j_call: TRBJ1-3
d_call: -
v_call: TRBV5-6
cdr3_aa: CASSSSGSRSGNTIYF

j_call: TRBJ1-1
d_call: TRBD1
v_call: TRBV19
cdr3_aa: CASSLRTGRGTEAFF

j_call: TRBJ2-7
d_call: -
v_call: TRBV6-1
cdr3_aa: CASSDGMGRTYEQYF

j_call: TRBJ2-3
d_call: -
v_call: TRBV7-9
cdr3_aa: CASSLSTTSTDTQYF

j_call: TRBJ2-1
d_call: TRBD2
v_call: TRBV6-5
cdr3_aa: CASSYSGEGPAEQFF

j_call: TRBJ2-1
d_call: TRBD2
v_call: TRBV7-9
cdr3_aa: CASSASGGPYNEQFF

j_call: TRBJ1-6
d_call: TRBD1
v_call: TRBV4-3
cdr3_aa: CASSPGPGQGGSPLHF

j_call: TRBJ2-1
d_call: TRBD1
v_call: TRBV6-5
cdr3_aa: CASRPDRGSWNEQFF

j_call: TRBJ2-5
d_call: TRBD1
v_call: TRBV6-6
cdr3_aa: CASSYRDRVETQYF

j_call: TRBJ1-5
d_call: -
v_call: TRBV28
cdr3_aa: CASSSNLAGRGQPQHF

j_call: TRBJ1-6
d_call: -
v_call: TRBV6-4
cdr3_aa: CASSEEGSNNSPLHF

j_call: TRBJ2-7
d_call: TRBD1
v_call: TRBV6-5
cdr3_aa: CASSSRSTGKDEQYF

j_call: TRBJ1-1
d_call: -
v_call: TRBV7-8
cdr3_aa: CASSLVSGNTEAFF

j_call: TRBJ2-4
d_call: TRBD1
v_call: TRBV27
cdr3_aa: CASSSGQALAKNIQYF

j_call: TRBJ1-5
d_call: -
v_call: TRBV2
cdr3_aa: CASNGQGSGDQPQHF

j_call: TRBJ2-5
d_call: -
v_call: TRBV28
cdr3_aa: CASSLPPTGTQYF

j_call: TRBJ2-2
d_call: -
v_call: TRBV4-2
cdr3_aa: CASSDSANTGELFF

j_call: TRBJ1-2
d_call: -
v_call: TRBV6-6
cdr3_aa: CASYTGGAQVYGYTF

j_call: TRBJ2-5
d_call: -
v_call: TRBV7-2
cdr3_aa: CASSPTRMETQYF

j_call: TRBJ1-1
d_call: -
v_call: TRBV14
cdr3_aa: CASSLEMNTEAFF

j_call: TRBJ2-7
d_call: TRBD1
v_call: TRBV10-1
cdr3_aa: CASSGDRKGEQYF

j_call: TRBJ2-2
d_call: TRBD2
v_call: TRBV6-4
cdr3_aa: CASSEASGSTGELFF

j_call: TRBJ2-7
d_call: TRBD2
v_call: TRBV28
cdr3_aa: CASSFTGPLAGTDYEQYF

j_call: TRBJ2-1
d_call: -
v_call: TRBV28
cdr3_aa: CASSLAGTYNEQFF

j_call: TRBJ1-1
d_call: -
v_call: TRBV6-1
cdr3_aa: CASSSKMNTEAFF

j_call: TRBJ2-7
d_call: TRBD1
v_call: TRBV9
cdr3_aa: CASSMTGVDEQYF

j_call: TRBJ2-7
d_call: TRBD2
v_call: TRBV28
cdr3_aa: CASSLSTSGNSEQYF

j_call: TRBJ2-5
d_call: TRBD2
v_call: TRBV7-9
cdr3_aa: CASSLGLAEETQYF

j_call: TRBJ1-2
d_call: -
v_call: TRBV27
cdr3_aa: CASSGGYGGKDYGYTF

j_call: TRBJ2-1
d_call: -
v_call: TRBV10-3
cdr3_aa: CAISELARNEQFF

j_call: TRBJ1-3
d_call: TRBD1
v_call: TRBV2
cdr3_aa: CASSLQGAGGNTIYF

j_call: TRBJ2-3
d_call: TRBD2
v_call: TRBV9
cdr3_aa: CASSVLQGRAGGSTDTQYF

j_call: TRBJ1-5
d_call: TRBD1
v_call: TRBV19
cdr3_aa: CASSGGDRGGIRNQPQHF

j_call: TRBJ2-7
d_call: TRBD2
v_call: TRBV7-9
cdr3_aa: CASSPRTRESQEQYF

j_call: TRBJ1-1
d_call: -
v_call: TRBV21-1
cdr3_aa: CASSKRGTGREAFF

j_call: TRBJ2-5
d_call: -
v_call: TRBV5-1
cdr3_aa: CASSLNGREQETQYF